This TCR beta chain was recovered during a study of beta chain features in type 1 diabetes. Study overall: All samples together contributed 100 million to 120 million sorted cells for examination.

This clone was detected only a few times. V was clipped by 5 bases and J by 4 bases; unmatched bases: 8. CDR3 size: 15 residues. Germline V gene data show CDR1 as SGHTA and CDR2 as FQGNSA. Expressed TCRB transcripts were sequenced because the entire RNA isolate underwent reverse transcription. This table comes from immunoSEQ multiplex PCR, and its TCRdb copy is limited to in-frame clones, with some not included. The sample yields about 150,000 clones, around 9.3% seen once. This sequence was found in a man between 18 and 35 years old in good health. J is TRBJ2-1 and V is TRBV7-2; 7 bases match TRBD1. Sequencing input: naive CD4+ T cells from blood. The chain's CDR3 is CASSGGDSKYNEQFF. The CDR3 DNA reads TGTGCCAGCAGCGGTGGGGACAGTAAATACAATGAGCAGTTCTTC.